The rows below give T cell receptor beta chains drawn from one sample of a study of blood T cell repertoires in COVID-19. Repertoires were generated with immunoSEQ multiplex PCR, while TCRdb's copy carries only in-frame clones and drops some. Of about 310,000 clones in the sample, 87% were seen once. Sequenced: PBMCs or T cells enriched from blood (not recorded which). Every receptor here comes from a woman aged 18-30 years who had recovered from COVID-19. Each CDR3 is given with its conserved first and last residue. A D gene is named only where the DNA matches it firmly. The size of a clone is reported for some rows only, either as once, few or many, or as a class for expanded clones.

clone_size	d_call	j_call	v_call	cdr3_aa	cdr3_nt
-	TRBD1	TRBJ1-1	TRBV6-5	CASQQGAGTEAFF	TGTGCCAGCCAACAGGGGGCAGGCACTGAAGCTTTCTTT
-	-	TRBJ2-7	TRBV5-4	CASSLDKGQLREQYF	TGTGCCAGCAGCTTGGATAAAGGACAGCTTCGGGAGCAGTACTTC
-	-	TRBJ2-7	TRBV29-1	CSVESGASYEQYF	TGCAGCGTTGAGTCGGGAGCCTCCTACGAGCAGTACTTC
-	-	TRBJ1-1	TRBV15	CATSRVKGHPNTEAFF	TGTGCCACCAGCAGAGTAAAGGGACACCCGAACACTGAAGCTTTCTTT
-	TRBD2	TRBJ2-1	TRBV7-2	CASSSRGGDNEQFF	TGTGCCAGCAGCTCCCGGGGGGGGGACAATGAGCAGTTCTTC
once	-	TRBJ1-1	TRBV9	CASSVSYRDTEAFF	TGTGCCAGCAGCGTTTCGTATCGGGACACTGAAGCTTTCTTT
-	TRBD1	TRBJ1-3	TRBV5-1	CASSRMGQGASGNTIYF	TGCGCCAGCAGCCGGATGGGACAGGGGGCCTCTGGAAACACCATATATTTT
-	TRBD1	TRBJ2-5	TRBV5-4	CASSPGTEETQYF	TGTGCCAGCAGCCCGGGGACAGAAGAGACCCAGTACTTC
-	-	TRBJ2-3	TRBV7-6	CASSPYYRTVPTDTQYF	TGTGCCAGCAGCCCCTACTACCGGACAGTCCCCACAGATACGCAGTATTTT
once	-	TRBJ2-7	TRBV6-2/TRBV6-3	CASSYSRGTQSYEQYF	TGTGCCAGCAGTTACTCGAGGGGGACACAGTCCTACGAGCAGTACTTC
-	-	TRBJ1-3	TRBV5-1	CASSLGTSGNTIYF	TGCGCCAGCAGCTTAGGGACAAGTGGAAACACCATATATTTT
once	TRBD2	TRBJ2-2	TRBV2	CATSWGSSGTGELFF	TGTGCCACCTCTTGGGGTTCTAGCGGAACCGGGGAGCTGTTTTTT
-	TRBD1	TRBJ1-2	TRBV6-5	CASSYRQGDFYGYTF	TGTGCCAGCAGTTACCGACAGGGAGATTTCTATGGCTACACCTTC
once	-	TRBJ1-1	TRBV4-1	CASSHPLGTLNTEAFF	TGCGCCAGCAGCCACCCGTTGGGGACACTGAACACTGAAGCTTTCTTT